These T cell receptor beta chains were read from a single sample in a study of blood T cell repertoires in COVID-19. Sequenced by immunoSEQ multiplex PCR; TCRdb stores in-frame clones only, minus some. Of approximately 500,000 clones listed, 88% are singletons. Sequenced sample: PBMCs or T cells enriched from blood (not recorded which). The origin of the receptors is a woman in her thirties or forties who had recovered from COVID-19. The CDR3 runs from the conserved cysteine through the conserved F or W. Fields, in order: V gene, D gene, J gene, clone size, CDR3 protein, CDR3 DNA. The D gene is left open where the match is weak. Size is stated for part of the rows, as once, few or many counts, or as a class when the clone is expanded.

TRBV9	TRBD1	TRBJ1-2	-	CASSAPGQGASNYGYTF	TGTGCCAGCAGCGCACCGGGACAGGGGGCTTCTAACTATGGCTACACCTTC
TRBV5-4	TRBD1	TRBJ1-2	-	CASSSPAGGYGYTF	TGTGCCAGCAGCTCGCCGGCAGGGGGCTATGGCTACACCTTC
TRBV24-1	TRBD1	TRBJ2-5	-	CATRETGGAETQYF	TGTGCCACCCGCGAGACAGGGGGCGCAGAGACCCAGTACTTC
TRBV7-2	-	TRBJ2-2	few	CASSLMAGWNTGELFF	TGTGCCAGCAGCTTAATGGCAGGATGGAACACCGGGGAGCTGTTTTTT
TRBV24-1	TRBD1	TRBJ2-1	-	CATSRTGDDYNEQFF	TGTGCCACCAGTAGGACAGGGGACGACTACAATGAGCAGTTCTTC
TRBV4-3	TRBD2	TRBJ2-5	once	CASSQALRTSGSQETQYF	TGCGCCAGCAGCCAGGCTCTAAGGACTAGCGGGAGCCAAGAGACCCAGTACTTC
TRBV7-2	-	TRBJ1-2	-	CASSLFPTWDYGYTF	TGTGCCAGCAGCTTATTCCCGACATGGGACTATGGCTACACCTTC
TRBV30	TRBD2	TRBJ2-3	-	CAWSIALAAGADTQYF	TGTGCCTGGAGTATCGCCCTAGCGGCGGGCGCAGATACGCAGTATTTT
TRBV9	TRBD1	TRBJ1-2	-	CASSVASGQGGGYGYTF	TGTGCCAGCAGCGTAGCTTCCGGACAGGGAGGAGGCTATGGCTACACCTTC
TRBV5-5	-	TRBJ1-3	-	CASSSLAGSGNTIYF	TGTGCCAGCAGCTCTCTGGCGGGATCAGGAAACACCATATATTTT
TRBV5-4	-	TRBJ1-5	-	CASSLGGGAGQPQHF	TGTGCCAGCAGCTTGGGGGGGGGCGCGGGACAGCCCCAGCATTTT
TRBV27	TRBD1	TRBJ1-5	-	CASSLSPGGNQPQHF	TGTGCCAGCAGTTTATCCCCAGGGGGGAATCAGCCCCAGCATTTT
TRBV18	-	TRBJ1-3	once	CASSPSPGPGNTIYF	TGTGCCAGCTCACCCAGTCCAGGCCCTGGAAACACCATATATTTT
TRBV2	-	TRBJ2-7	-	CASAARVGEYYEQYF	TGTGCCAGCGCCGCGCGGGTGGGAGAGTACTACGAGCAGTACTTC
TRBV27	-	TRBJ2-7	-	CASSWAGPTYEQYF	TGTGCCAGCAGTTGGGCGGGTCCTACCTACGAGCAGTACTTC
TRBV27	-	TRBJ1-1	few	CASSLGGPPTEAFF	TGTGCCAGCAGCTTGGGAGGCCCGCCAACTGAAGCTTTCTTT
TRBV5-1	TRBD1	TRBJ2-7	-	CASSFGDSTYEQYF	TGCGCCAGCAGTTTCGGGGACAGCACCTACGAGCAGTACTTC